Detailed here is one T cell receptor beta chain. The antigen remains undetermined. The entry originates in a study of T cell responses to AZD1222 COVID-19 vaccine. The CDR3 is 13 amino acids. CDR1 and CDR2 (germline): SNHLY, FYNNEI. Trimming shortened V by 5 bases and J by 3 bases, and 11 bases separated the two germline ends. Findings and caveats of the study: There were mostly white British donors and more females than males, and clonal diversity was possibly underestimated.

This table comes from immunoSEQ multiplex PCR, and its TCRdb copy is limited to in-frame clones, with some not included. The sample lists around 130,000 clones; 91% were seen once. The receptor comes from an adult in good health. This specimen was peripheral blood, taken on day 0 of AZD1222 vaccination. The genes are TRBV2 and TRBJ2-7; D gene unclear. The CDR3 is CASSLSGNYEQYF. CDR3 in DNA: TGTGCCAGCAGTCTCTCCGGTAACTACGAGCAGTACTTC.